The 17 T cell receptor beta chains presented below share a single source sample, sequenced in a study of identical twins. From the 5' RACE reads, TCRdb called clonotypes with MiXCR, one entry per CDR3 protein. The table lists some 790,000 distinct CDR3 sequences, 18% of them singletons, with about an eighth in the top ten. The sample was also reused in another study, on T cells expressing NK-cell markers.

Material: PBMCs. The receptors here all came from a woman under 30 in good health.

The rearrangement uses TRBV18 and TRBJ1-4; TRBD1 is a possible D gene (6 bases). The V gene lost 3 bases and the J gene lost 8 bases, with 16 bases spanning the gap. The length of the CDR3 is 15 residues. The V gene's germline CDR1 is KGHSH and CDR2 LQKENI. This CDR3 reads CASSPSQDSTEKLFF. In DNA, the CDR3 is TGTGCCAGCTCACCGTCACAGGACAGCACGGAAAAACTGTTTTTT.

This clonotype was detected only a few times. This sequence joins TRBV2 and TRBJ2-5, with a tentative D call TRBD2 (6 bases). Trimming pared 5 bases from V and 5 bases from J, leaving 15 bases between. The CDR3 consists of 14 residues. CDR1 and CDR2 from the germline V gene are SNHLY and FYNNEI. The CDR3 sequence: CASSFSSASETQYF. For the CDR3, the DNA is TGTGCCAGCAGTTTTTCTAGCGCTAGCGAGACCCAGTACTTC.

This clonotype has a count of ten or more. CDR3: CASSQERGYNEQFF. CDR3 sequence (DNA): TGTGCCAGCAGCCAGGAGCGGGGGTACAATGAGCAGTTCTTC. V and J are TRBV3-1 and TRBJ2-1; 8 nucleotides match TRBD2. The CDR3 is 14 amino acids. The ends lost 3 bases at V and 4 bases at J; junction bases unmatched: 2. Germline V gives CDR1 LGHDT, CDR2 YNNKEL (reference sequence).

This clonotype appeared many times. The CDR3 protein is CASAKGTGEPNNEQFF. The CDR3 DNA reads as TGTGCCAGCGCAAAGGGGACGGGGGAGCCTAACAATGAGCAGTTCTTC. The chain recombines TRBV6-4 with TRBJ2-1, with D perhaps matching TRBD2 (6 bases). The CDR3 is 16 residues long. Trimming pared 8 bases from V and 5 bases from J, leaving 22 bases between. Looked up from germline, CDR1 is MRHNA and CDR2 is SNTAGT.

The rearrangement joins TRBV27 to TRBJ2-3; the D gene is possibly TRBD2 (5 bases). The V and J ends lost 7 bases and 3 bases respectively, with 23 bases between them. The CDR3 contains 17 residues. Germline CDR1 MNHEY, CDR2 SMNVEV (reference sequence). CDR3 sequence: CASTSIGRSGKTDTQYF. DNA for the CDR3: TGTGCCAGCACCTCGATCGGGCGGTCGGGAAAGACAGATACGCAGTATTTT.

This clonotype was recorded many times. At one boundary the junction diverges from the germline segment, which might be a read error. As DNA, the CDR3 is TGTGCCAGCAGTTTAGGGGGAGACTACGAGCAGTACTTC. Its translation is CASSLGGDYEQYF. The rearrangement uses TRBV5-1 and TRBJ2-7; maybe TRBD1 (6 bases). The CDR3 has 13 amino acids. The germline V gene has CDR1 SGHRS and CDR2 YFSETQ.

This clonotype has just a few counts. The chain employs TRBV2 and TRBJ1-1; TRBD1 is a possible D gene (6 bases). CDR1 and CDR2 from the germline V gene are SNHLY and FYNNEI. Deletions cut 3 bases from V and 8 bases from J, with 13 bases between. The CDR3 spans 13 residues. Here the CDR3 DNA reads TGTGCCAGCAGTGAGGAAGTTGGACAGGAAGCTTTCTTT. Encoded protein: CASSEEVGQEAFF.

This clonotype was picked up a small number of times. V gene TRBV20-1 combines with J gene TRBJ2-5, with 11 bases that match TRBD2. After removal of 2 bases from V and 5 bases from J, the junction contained 4 bases not matched to a gene. Germline V gives CDR1 DFQATT, CDR2 SNEGSKA (reference sequence). The CDR3 consists of 14 residues. CDR3 residues: CSARTTSGAETQYF. The CDR3 DNA reads as TGCAGTGCTAGAACGACTAGCGGGGCGGAGACCCAGTACTTC.

The chain links TRBV20-1 to TRBJ2-7, with D perhaps TRBD2 (6 bases). Trimming removed 3 bases at V and 3 bases at J, with 15 bases between. The CDR3 loop spans 14 amino acids. The V gene's germline CDR1 is DFQATT and CDR2 SNEGSKA (reference sequence). The CDR3 protein is CSASAAGTLYEQYF. In DNA form, the CDR3 reads TGCAGTGCTAGCGCAGCCGGGACTCTCTACGAGCAGTACTTC.

The chain couples TRBV6-1 to TRBJ2-7, with D maybe TRBD1 (6 bases). This CDR3 is built from 15 residues. Germline V gene sequence: CDR1 MNHNS, CDR2 SASEGT. The ends were cut back, 6 bases at V and 1 base at J, with 16 bases in the middle. The CDR3 DNA reads TGTGCCAGCAGCCTATACAGGGTCTTATCCTACGAGCAGTACTTC. Translation gives CASSLYRVLSYEQYF.

The genes are TRBV9 and TRBJ2-1; 7 bases match TRBD2. V shed 8 bases, J shed 5 bases, and the junction held 7 bases outside the gene matches. The CDR3 sequence is 13 residues long. CDR1 is SGDLS, CDR2 YYNGEE, per germline. CDR3 residues: CARLGGPDNEQFF. The CDR3 nucleotides are TGTGCCAGACTGGGAGGGCCGGACAATGAGCAGTTCTTC.

This clonotype was picked up a small number of times. The chain recombines TRBV6-1 with TRBJ2-1; 16 bases are shared with TRBD2. CDR3 size: 15 residues. Trimming at V came to 6 bases and at J to 8 bases, leaving 4 bases not matched to a gene. Per the germline V gene, CDR1 is MNHNS and CDR2 is SASEGT. The CDR3 nucleotides read TGTGCCAGCAGCAAGGGACTAGCGGGAGGGTATGAGCAGTTCTTC. This translates into CASSKGLAGGYEQFF.

The chain has TRBV7-9 and TRBJ1-2; D is unclear. Looked up from germline, CDR1 is SEHNR and CDR2 is FQNEAQ (reference sequence). The V end was cut by 1 base, the J end by 4 bases, with 10 bases between. This CDR3 has 14 amino acids. This chain's CDR3 is CASSLGSEVYGYTF. CDR3 sequence (DNA): TGTGCCAGCAGCTTAGGCTCGGAGGTCTATGGCTACACCTTC.

The chain uses TRBV7-2 and TRBJ2-3, with no clear D. V lost 5 bases, J lost 3 bases, and 6 bases lay in between. This CDR3 region has 12 residues. Germline V lookup: CDR1 SGHTA, CDR2 FQGNSA. The CDR3: CASSGLTDTQYF. Here the CDR3 DNA reads TGTGCCAGCAGCGGTCTTACAGATACGCAGTATTTT.

This sequence joins TRBV7-9 and TRBJ2-2; either TRBD1 or TRBD2 may supply D (7 bases each). The V and J ends lost 5 bases and 6 bases respectively, with 19 bases between them. Germline-derived CDR1 and CDR2 are SEHNR and FQNEAQ (reference sequence). This CDR3 region has 16 residues. CDR3 protein: CASSPRQGGFAGELFF. The CDR3 DNA follows: TGTGCCAGCAGCCCAAGACAGGGAGGGTTCGCCGGGGAGCTGTTTTTT.

This clonotype was found many times. The J gene is TRBJ2-1, the V gene TRBV20-1; the match to TRBD2 covers 12 bases. The CDR3 contains 15 residues. In germline, CDR1 is DFQATT, CDR2 SNEGSKA (reference sequence). J gave up 10 bases and V 0 bases, and 7 bases lay outside the gene matches. The CDR3 sequence: CSARESGLAGREQFF. CDR3 nucleotide sequence: TGCAGTGCTAGAGAATCCGGACTAGCGGGAAGGGAGCAGTTCTTC.

This chain joins TRBV6-5 and TRBJ1-1, with D tentatively TRBD1 (5 bases). Trimming removed 5 bases from V and 0 bases from J, with 13 bases in between. Germline V gene sequence: CDR1 MNHEY, CDR2 SVGAGI. The CDR3 totals 15 residues. The CDR3 nucleotides are TGTGCCAGCAGTCACCGGGGCGCTTTGAACACTGAAGCTTTCTTT. Its protein product is CASSHRGALNTEAFF.